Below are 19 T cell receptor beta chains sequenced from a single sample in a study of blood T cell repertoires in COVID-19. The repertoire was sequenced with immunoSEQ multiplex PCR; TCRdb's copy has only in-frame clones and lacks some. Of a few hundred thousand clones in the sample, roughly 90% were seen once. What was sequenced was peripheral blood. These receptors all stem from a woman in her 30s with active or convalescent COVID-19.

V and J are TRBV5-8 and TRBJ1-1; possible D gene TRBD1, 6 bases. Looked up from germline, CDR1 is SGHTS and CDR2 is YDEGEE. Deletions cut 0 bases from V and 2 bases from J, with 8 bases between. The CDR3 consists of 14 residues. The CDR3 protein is CASSLDRANTEAFF. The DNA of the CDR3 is TGTGCCAGCAGCTTGGACAGGGCTAACACTGAAGCTTTCTTT.

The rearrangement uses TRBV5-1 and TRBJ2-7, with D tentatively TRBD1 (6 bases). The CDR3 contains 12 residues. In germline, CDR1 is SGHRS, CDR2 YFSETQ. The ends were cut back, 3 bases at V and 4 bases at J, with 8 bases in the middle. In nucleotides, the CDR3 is TGCGCCAGCAGCTATACAGGGTACGAGCAGTACTTC. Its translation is CASSYTGYEQYF.

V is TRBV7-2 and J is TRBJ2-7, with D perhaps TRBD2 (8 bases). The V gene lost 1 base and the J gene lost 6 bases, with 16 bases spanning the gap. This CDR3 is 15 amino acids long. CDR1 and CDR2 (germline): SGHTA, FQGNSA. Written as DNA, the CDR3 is TGTGCCAGCAGCTTAGGGGGACTAGGGGGCGGCGAGCAGTACTTC. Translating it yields CASSLGGLGGGEQYF.

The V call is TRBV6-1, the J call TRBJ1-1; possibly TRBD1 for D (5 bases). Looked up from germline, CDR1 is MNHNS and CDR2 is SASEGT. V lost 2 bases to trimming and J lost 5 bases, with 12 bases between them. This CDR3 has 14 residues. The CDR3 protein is CASSEMAGRTEAFF. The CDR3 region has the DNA TGTGCCAGCAGTGAAATGGCAGGGCGGACTGAAGCTTTCTTT.

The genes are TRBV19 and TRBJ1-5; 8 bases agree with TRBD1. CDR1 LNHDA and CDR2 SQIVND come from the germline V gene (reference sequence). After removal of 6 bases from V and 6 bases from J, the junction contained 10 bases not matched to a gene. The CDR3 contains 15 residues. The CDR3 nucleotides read TGTGCCAGTAGAAGGACAGGGAACCAAGGTCAGCCCCAGCATTTT. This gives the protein CASRRTGNQGQPQHF.

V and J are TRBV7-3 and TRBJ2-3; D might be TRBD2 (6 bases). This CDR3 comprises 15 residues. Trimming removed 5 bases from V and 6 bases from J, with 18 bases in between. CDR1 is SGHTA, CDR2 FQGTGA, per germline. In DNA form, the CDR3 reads TGTGCCAGCAGCCCTTCACGGGGGTCGGTGGATACGCAGTATTTT. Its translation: CASSPSRGSVDTQYF.

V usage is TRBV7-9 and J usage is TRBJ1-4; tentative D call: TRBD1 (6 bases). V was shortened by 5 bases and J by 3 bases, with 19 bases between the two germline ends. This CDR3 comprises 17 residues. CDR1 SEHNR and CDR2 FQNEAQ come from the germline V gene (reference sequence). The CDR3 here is CASSHLQGNKANEKLFF. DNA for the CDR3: TGTGCCAGCAGCCACCTACAGGGAAACAAAGCTAATGAAAAACTGTTTTTT.

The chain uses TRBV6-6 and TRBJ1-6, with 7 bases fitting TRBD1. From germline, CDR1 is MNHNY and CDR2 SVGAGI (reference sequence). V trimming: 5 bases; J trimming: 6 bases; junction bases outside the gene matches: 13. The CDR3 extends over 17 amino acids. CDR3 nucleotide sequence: TGTGCCAGCAGTCGAAACAGGGGTCCAAGGGCTAATTCACCCCTCCACTTT. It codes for CASSRNRGPRANSPLHF.

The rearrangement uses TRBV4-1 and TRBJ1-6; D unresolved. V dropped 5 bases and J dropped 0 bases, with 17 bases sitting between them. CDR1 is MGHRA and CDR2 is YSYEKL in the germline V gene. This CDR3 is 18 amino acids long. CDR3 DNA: TGCGCCAGCAGCTACACCGGGGAAGGGAGCTCCTATAATTCACCCCTCCACTTT. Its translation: CASSYTGEGSSYNSPLHF.

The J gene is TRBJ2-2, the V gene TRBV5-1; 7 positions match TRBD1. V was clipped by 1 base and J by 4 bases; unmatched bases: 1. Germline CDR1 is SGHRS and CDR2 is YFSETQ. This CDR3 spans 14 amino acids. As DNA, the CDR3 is TGCGCCAGCAGCTTGTCAGGGGGCACCGGGGAGCTGTTTTTT. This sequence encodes CASSLSGGTGELFF. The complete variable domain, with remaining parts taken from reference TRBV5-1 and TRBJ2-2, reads KAGVTQTPRYLIKTRGQQVTLSCSPISGHRSVSWYQQTPGQGLQFLFEYFSETQRNKGNFPGRFSGRQFSNSRSEMNVSTLELGDSALYLCASSLSGGTGELFFGEGSRLTVL.

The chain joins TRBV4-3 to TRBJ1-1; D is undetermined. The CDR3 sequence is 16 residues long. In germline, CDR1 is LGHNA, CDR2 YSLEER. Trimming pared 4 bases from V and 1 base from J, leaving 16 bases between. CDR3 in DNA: TGCGCCAGCAGCCCAATGTTCGGAACGGGGAACACTGAAGCTTTCTTT. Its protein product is CASSPMFGTGNTEAFF.

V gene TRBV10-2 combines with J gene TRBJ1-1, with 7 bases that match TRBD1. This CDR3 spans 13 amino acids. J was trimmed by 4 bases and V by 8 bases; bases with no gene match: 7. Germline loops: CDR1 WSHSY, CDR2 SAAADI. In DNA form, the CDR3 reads TGCGCCAGCCGACAGGGTGCGAGCACTGAAGCTTTCTTT. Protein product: CASRQGASTEAFF.

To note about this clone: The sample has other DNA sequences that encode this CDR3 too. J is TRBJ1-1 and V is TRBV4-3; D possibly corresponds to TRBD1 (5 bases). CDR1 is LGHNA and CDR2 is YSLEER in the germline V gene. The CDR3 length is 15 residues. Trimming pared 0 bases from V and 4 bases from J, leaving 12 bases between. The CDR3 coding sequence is TGCGCCAGCAGCCAAGATGGGCAGGGAGGCACTGAAGCTTTCTTT. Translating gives CASSQDGQGGTEAFF.

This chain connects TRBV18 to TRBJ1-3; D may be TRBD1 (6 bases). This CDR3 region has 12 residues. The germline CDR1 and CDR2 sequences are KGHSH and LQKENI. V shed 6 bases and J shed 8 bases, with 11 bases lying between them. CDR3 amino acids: CASSISGDTIYF. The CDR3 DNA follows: TGTGCCAGCTCCATCTCAGGGGACACCATATATTTT.

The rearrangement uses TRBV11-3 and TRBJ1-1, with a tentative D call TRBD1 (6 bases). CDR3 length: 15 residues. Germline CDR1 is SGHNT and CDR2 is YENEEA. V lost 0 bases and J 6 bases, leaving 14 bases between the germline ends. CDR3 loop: CASSLERGADAEAFF. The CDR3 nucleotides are TGTGCCAGCAGCTTAGAACGGGGGGCTGACGCTGAAGCTTTCTTT.

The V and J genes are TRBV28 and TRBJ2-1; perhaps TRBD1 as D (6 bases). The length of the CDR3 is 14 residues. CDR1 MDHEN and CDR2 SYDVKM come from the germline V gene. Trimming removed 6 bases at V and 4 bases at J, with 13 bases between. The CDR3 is CASRIVGGYNEQFF. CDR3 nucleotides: TGTGCCAGCAGAATAGTAGGGGGTTACAATGAGCAGTTCTTC.

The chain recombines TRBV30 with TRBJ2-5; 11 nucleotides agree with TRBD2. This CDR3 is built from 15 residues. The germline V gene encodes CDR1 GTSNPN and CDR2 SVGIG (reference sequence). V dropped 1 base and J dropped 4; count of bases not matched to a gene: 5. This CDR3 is CAWSGISGGAETQYF. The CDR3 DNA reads TGTGCCTGGAGTGGGATTAGCGGGGGGGCAGAGACCCAGTACTTC.

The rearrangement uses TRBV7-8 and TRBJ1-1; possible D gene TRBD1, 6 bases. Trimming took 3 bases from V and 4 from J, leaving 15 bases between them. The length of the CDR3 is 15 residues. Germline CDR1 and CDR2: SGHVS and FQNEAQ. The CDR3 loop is CASSLSNRVGTEAFF. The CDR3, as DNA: TGTGCCAGCAGCTTGTCCAACAGGGTCGGCACTGAAGCTTTCTTT.

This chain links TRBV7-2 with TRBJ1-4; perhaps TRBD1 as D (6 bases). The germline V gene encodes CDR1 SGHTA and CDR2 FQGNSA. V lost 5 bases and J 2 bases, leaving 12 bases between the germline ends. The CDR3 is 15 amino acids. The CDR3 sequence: CASSPRGHTNEKLFF. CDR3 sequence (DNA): TGTGCCAGCAGCCCTCGGGGACACACTAATGAAAAACTGTTTTTT.